The entry below gives a single TCR beta chain sequence along with its context. This clone was seen a few times. Its antigen remains unidentified. Qualities for individual bases were not recorded, and no much larger clone is one base off. CDR1 and CDR2 were assigned from the germline V gene (reference sequence) as MNHEY and SMNVEV. The CDR3 numbers 14 residues from cysteine through phenylalanine. The only DNA kept is the CDR3, 42 bases in frame from the first base. V is pruned by 5 bases and J by 6 bases, leaving 7 bases of the junction without a gene match. This record comes from a study of long-term antiretroviral therapy in people with HIV (dated by TCRdb to between 2021 and 2024). In terms of the full investigation: The earliest samples were collected approximately a decade before the 2015 WHO recommendation for immediate ART, a period when ART was typically delayed until CD4 counts fell. A retrospective serial study tested whether ART initiation and durable HIV suppression were associated with changes in peripheral blood TRB repertoire composition and diversity. From fewer than 35 adults with confirmed HIV infection, the cohort provided approximately 190 cryopreserved PBMC samples, gathered serially across a mean of approximately six years (range 1-12). Of the roughly 27 participants with HIV, roughly twelve were female. No cross-contamination during QIAcube processing turned up in test extractions that ran a monoclonal T-cell line alongside 33 polyclonal samples.

The immunoSEQ hsTCRB v3.0 assay was used at survey level resolution to sequence the TRB variable region. TRB sequencing targeted a depth of 40,000-50,000 T-cell genomes per sample. An Illumina MiSeq with a v3 150-cycle kit was used to sequence the pooled TRB libraries. The study's processing was this. Repertoire analysis ran in R within a reproducible Nextflow workflow covering QC, data transformation and analysis. LymphoSeq2, an R package for exploring AIRR-Seq data, was used to implement custom analyses. After excluding several samples that yielded fewer than 5000 total TRB sequences, roughly 190 HIV repertoires remained for analysis. Among the 170 to 200 HIV repertoires that were kept, 59 were collected before ART initiation and about 130 were collected after ART initiation. Repertoires were downsampled to 5000 TRB nucleotide sequences, with summary statistics averaged over 100 downsampling iterations. TRB sequences were retained for analysis only if CDR3 regions of at least seven amino acids were present. Two measures captured diversity: a Shannon entropy-derived clonality score and the Gini coefficient. In the repertoire networks, any two of the top 5000 CDR3 amino acid sequences were connected whenever the two sequences differed by an edit distance of one. GLIPH2 predicted antigen specificity groups and MHC restriction for TRB CDR3 amino acid sequences. To flag known CMV, EBV, HIV or tissue antigen associations, CDR3 amino acid sequences were matched against VDJdb and McPAS-TCR. Pre-ART, post-ART and control groups were compared with Wilcoxon signed-rank tests and Holm-Bonferroni correction. In its TCRdb copy, this immuneACCESS table keeps in-frame sequences only and misses some clones. Where compared with another copy, unresolved V genes explain less than half of these, and the others have no known cause. The V and J calls and clone size were taken over from that table, and D and trimming were inferred from the DNA. This sample gives under 35,000 clones in total; 70% to 90% of them show up just once. The top ten hold 10% to 15% of the sample.

Inclusion was restricted to participants for whom at least one PBMC sample before ART initiation and at least two post-ART samples were available. Treatment was received in the United States of America by all participants with HIV. Cryopreserved samples of about 0.9-11 million PBMC were thawed and washed before DNA extraction. At the time of the earliest PBMC sample, participants with HIV were aged between about 20 and 55 years. PBMC samples were contributed by each participant from 1-4 timepoints before ART initiation and 2-8 timepoints after ART initiation, with a median of 7 samples. Serial HIV viral load, CD4+ T-cell count, ART history and demographic data were obtained for every participant. Genomic DNA was extracted from unsorted PBMC with a Qiagen kit on a QIAcube, with processing performed in batches of 12 samples. Overall study results and their limits: Compared with controls, HIV repertoires had narrower CDR3 length ranges, and the network structure pointed to an antigen-experienced repertoire that shifted only slightly toward naive after ART. The samples span the years 2004 to 2017, and the ART regimens used at that time may not be as effective as current regimens. No data were available on ART adherence, viral resistance or therapy changes, limiting inferences about post-ART repertoire changes. Because pre-ART samples had limited cell numbers, unsorted PBMC were profiled rather than sorted CD4+ and CD8+ T cells. Expanded TRB clones identified before ART initiation dominated the repertoire across all time points, though the dominance fluctuated and decreased in many PLHIV after ART. Since PBMC availability was limited, sequencing covered only the TCR beta chain, with no alpha chain pairing. A significant increase in TRB diversity was found to be associated with ART initiation, although TRB diversity was observed to remain significantly below that of transplant donor controls even after long-term ART.

This TCR was sampled from a young man with HIV. The chain is encoded by TRBV27 joined to TRBJ2-1; 7 central nucleotides agree with TRBD2. The sample consisted of unsorted PBMCs, taken 1.1 years after starting antiretroviral therapy. The CDR3 loop reads CASSPGLVRNEQFF. The DNA sequence follows: TGTGCCAGCAGTCCAGGACTAGTCCGCAATGAGCAGTTCTTC.